The T cell receptor beta chain described here comes from a study of blood T cells in healthy people across ages. Together with a sample-barcoded 5' primer, a J-beta primer mix was included in a second PCR lasting about 7 to 11 cycles. TCRdb re-derived calls from the 5' RACE reads in MiXCR, one entry per CDR3 protein. The sample lists about 690,000 distinct CDR3 sequences; around 38% were seen once. General study points: While age rose, TCR beta diversity per million T cells dropped in a roughly linear way. Estimates drawn from one million T cells were deemed to understate diversity. Diversity was higher, and naive CD4+ cells more numerous, in long-lived donors than in aged donors.

With regard to this clonotype: Its target is unknown.

The source of this sequence is an older man in good health. The specimen sequenced was blood.

CDR3 in DNA: TGTGCCAGTACTGGGGCGGAGGCCCTCTTCCATGAGCAGTACTTC. Its translation is CASTGAEALFHEQYF. V usage is TRBV19 and J usage is TRBJ2-5; D tentatively reads TRBD1 or TRBD2 (5 bases each). Germline CDR1 and CDR2: LNHDA and SQIVND (reference sequence). Trimming removed 7 bases from V and 11 bases from J, with 26 bases in between. The CDR3 is 15 amino acids.